These 20 T cell receptor beta chains originate from one sample sequenced in a study of cytotoxic CD8 clonotypes in ibrutinib-treated CLL. Libraries were prepared by immunoSEQ multiplex PCR; TCRdb keeps only in-frame clonotypes and omits some of them. The sample contains some 290,000 clones, 80% of which appear only once. The sequencing here drew on PBMCs, taken before ibrutinib treatment. The receptor set was obtained from a human donor with chronic lymphocytic leukemia.

The chain uses TRBV4-2 and TRBJ2-1; tentatively, D is TRBD2 (6 bases). Germline-derived CDR1 and CDR2 are LGHNA and YNFKEQ. V was clipped by 0 bases and J by 2 bases, with 8 bases between them. The CDR3 totals 15 residues. CDR3 sequence reads: CASSQDSGAYNEQFF. The CDR3 DNA sequence: TGTGCCAGCAGCCAAGATAGCGGAGCCTACAATGAGCAGTTCTTC.

CDR3 nucleotide sequence: TGTGCCAGCAGCTTAGAGGGTCCCCCGTACTTC. Its protein product is CASSLEGPPYF. V usage is TRBV7-9 and J usage is TRBJ2-7; D not certain. Germline V CDR1 and CDR2: SEHNR, FQNEAQ (reference sequence). The CDR3 spans 11 residues. Trimming removed 1 base from V and 12 bases from J, with 10 bases in between.

Notes on this clone: A junction end diverges from the germline sequence, so it may reflect a read error. The chain links TRBV7-7 to TRBJ2-3, with 8 bases matching TRBD2. This CDR3 is built from 16 residues. CDR1 and CDR2 (germline): SSHAT, FNYEAQ (reference sequence). The CDR3 nucleotides read TGTGCTAGCAGCCCCGGACTAGCCTCTAGCACAGATACGCAGTATTTT. This gives the protein CASSPGLASSTDTQYF.

The chain recombines TRBV7-3 with TRBJ2-1; D is uncertain. Germline values: CDR1 SGHTA, CDR2 FQGTGA. CDR3 length: 13 amino acids. V was trimmed by 1 base and J by 9 bases, leaving 10 bases between them. Written as DNA, the CDR3 is TGTGCCAGCAGCTTAAACGCCGGGCGTGAGCAGTTCTTC. This sequence encodes CASSLNAGREQFF.

In its sample, this clone was seen once. The V call is TRBV9, the J call TRBJ2-3; the D is unclear. The CDR3 covers 13 residues. Germline V gene sequence: CDR1 SGDLS, CDR2 YYNGEE. Trimming pared 0 bases from V and 4 bases from J, leaving 6 bases between. The CDR3 sequence: CASSVGTADTQYF. The DNA of the CDR3 is TGTGCCAGCAGCGTAGGTACGGCAGATACGCAGTATTTT.

Concerning this clone itself: In the same sample, other DNA sequences code for this CDR3. The CDR3 coding sequence is TGCGCCAGCAGCTTGGAGGGCAGGAACACTGAAGCTTTCTTT. Translated: CASSLEGRNTEAFF. V gene TRBV5-1 combines with J gene TRBJ1-1; no clear D. Per germline, CDR1 SGHRS and CDR2 YFSETQ. The CDR3 runs 14 residues. V was pared by 0 bases and J by 1 base, with 7 bases between.

The V gene is TRBV27, the J gene TRBJ1-4; D remains unclear. The CDR3 is made up of 16 amino acids. Germline CDR1 is MNHEY and CDR2 is SMNVEV (reference sequence). The V gene lost 0 bases and the J gene lost 0 bases, with 8 bases spanning the gap. CDR3 region: CASSLSRRATNEKLFF. The DNA for the CDR3 is TGTGCCAGCAGTTTATCCCGACGGGCAACTAATGAAAAACTGTTTTTT.

The gene calls are TRBV12-5 and TRBJ2-1, with 10 bases that match TRBD2. Unmatched junction bases numbered 8, after V lost 0 bases and J lost 9 bases. CDR3 length: 16 residues. Germline V gene lookup returns CDR1 LGHNT and CDR2 FRNRAP. The CDR3 region is CASGLVQKREGVEQFF. The DNA for the CDR3 is TGTGCTAGTGGTTTGGTACAAAAGCGGGAGGGCGTTGAGCAGTTCTTC.

The chain is built from TRBV30 and TRBJ1-3, with 8 bases lining up with TRBD1. V gave up 2 bases and J gave up 4 bases; unmatched junction bases: 7. The CDR3 has 15 residues. CDR1 GTSNPN and CDR2 SVGIG come from the germline V gene (reference sequence). The CDR3 DNA follows: TGTGCCTGGAGTCCGGGACAGGTATCCGGAAACACCATATATTTT. Translation: CAWSPGQVSGNTIYF.

This chain uses TRBV18 with TRBJ1-1, with a possible D match to TRBD1 (5 bases). Trimming removed 5 bases from V and 0 bases from J, with 13 bases in between. Germline V gene sequence: CDR1 KGHSH, CDR2 LQKENI. This CDR3 spans 15 amino acids. CDR3 DNA sequence: TGTGCCAGCTCAGGGAGACAGCGCATGAACACTGAAGCTTTCTTT. This translates into CASSGRQRMNTEAFF.

This clone has only a few counts. The chain recombines TRBV6-5 with TRBJ2-7; tentative D call: TRBD2 (6 bases). The CDR3 spans 15 residues. V was pared by 0 bases and J by 2 bases, with 11 bases between. CDR1 MNHEY and CDR2 SVGAGI come from the germline V gene. Here the CDR3 reads CASSYSSSVTYEQYF. The CDR3 nucleotides are TGTGCCAGCAGTTACTCCTCTAGCGTAACCTACGAGCAGTACTTC.

The chain has TRBV6-5 and TRBJ2-2, with 8 bases aligning to TRBD1. Per the germline V gene, CDR1 is MNHEY and CDR2 is SVGAGI. CDR3 length: 14 amino acids. The ends lost 8 bases at V and 4 bases at J; junction bases unmatched: 6. CDR3 sequence: CASLGQGSTGELFF. The CDR3 DNA sequence: TGTGCCAGCCTCGGACAGGGCAGCACCGGGGAGCTGTTTTTT.

The rearrangement uses TRBV29-1 and TRBJ2-7; D is unclear. Germline CDR1 reads SQVTM; CDR2 reads ANQGSEA. Trimming took 1 base from V and 0 from J, leaving 16 bases between them. CDR3 size: 16 residues. This CDR3 is CSVEGPPLLTSYEQYF. CDR3 sequence (DNA): TGCAGCGTTGAAGGCCCCCCACTGTTGACCTCCTACGAGCAGTACTTC.

The rearrangement joins TRBV2 to TRBJ1-2, with a tentative D call TRBD1 (5 bases). CDR1 and CDR2 from the germline V gene are SNHLY and FYNNEI. This CDR3 is built from 14 residues. The V end lost 4 bases, the J end lost 2 bases, and 11 bases lay between the germline ends. This CDR3 reads CASSVGGANYGYTF. CDR3 bases: TGTGCCAGCAGTGTTGGAGGGGCAAACTATGGCTACACCTTC.

This chain links TRBV28 with TRBJ2-7; the D is unclear. Germline V gene data show CDR1 as MDHEN and CDR2 as SYDVKM. The CDR3 runs to 13 residues. Deletions cut 5 bases from V and 2 bases from J, with 10 bases between. CDR3 DNA: TGTGCCAGCAGTAAAGGTCCGACCTACGAGCAGTACTTC. Protein sequence: CASSKGPTYEQYF.

Concerning this clone: Other DNA sequences from this sample encode an identical CDR3 as well. This chain connects TRBV7-2 to TRBJ2-2; tentatively, D is TRBD2 (6 bases). Germline V gene data show CDR1 as SGHTA and CDR2 as FQGNSA. This CDR3 is built from 15 residues. Trimming pared 3 bases from V and 2 bases from J, leaving 10 bases between. CDR3 loop: CASSFSGTNTGELFF. The CDR3 nucleotides read TGTGCCAGCAGCTTTAGCGGTACTAACACCGGGGAGCTGTTTTTT. The variable domain in full, with the rest retrieved from reference TRBV7-2 and TRBJ2-2, is GAGVSQSPSNKVTEKGKDVELRCDPISGHTALYWYRQSLGQGLEFLIYFQGNSAPDKSGLPSDRFSAERTGGSVSTLTIQRTQQEDSAVYLCASSFSGTNTGELFFGEGSRLTVL.

The V and J genes are TRBV30 and TRBJ2-7; perhaps TRBD1 as D (6 bases). The CDR3 length is 15 residues. The V end was cut by 0 bases, the J end by 5 bases, with 17 bases between. The germline V gene has CDR1 GTSNPN and CDR2 SVGIG (reference sequence). The CDR3 loop is CAWSVRNRVSHEQYF. In DNA form, the CDR3 reads TGTGCCTGGAGTGTACGAAACAGGGTGAGCCACGAGCAGTACTTC.

The gene calls are TRBV14 and TRBJ2-2, with 9 bases matching TRBD2. Per germline, CDR1 SGHDN and CDR2 FVKESK. The CDR3 consists of 16 residues. The trim removed 5 bases at V and 4 bases at J, leaving 8 bases unmatched. The CDR3 spells CASSGKREEVTGELFF. DNA of the CDR3: TGTGCCAGCAGCGGAAAGCGGGAGGAGGTCACCGGGGAGCTGTTTTTT.

The chain employs TRBV28 and TRBJ1-1; 7 positions agree with TRBD1. Germline assignment: CDR1 MDHEN and CDR2 SYDVKM. The CDR3 length is 16 residues. V lost 5 bases and J lost 8; bases outside the gene matches: 17. The CDR3 region is CASSNTAGQPSSEAFF. The CDR3 nucleotides read TGTGCCAGCAGTAATACAGCGGGACAGCCTTCCTCAGAAGCTTTCTTT.

This clone was seen a handful of times. The gene calls are TRBV10-3 and TRBJ2-3; 7 nucleotides align to TRBD2. Germline loops: CDR1 ENHRY, CDR2 SYGVKD. The CDR3 consists of 15 residues. Losses at the gene ends were 5 bases for V and 0 bases for J; bases not matched to a gene: 5. CDR3 coding DNA: TGTGCCATCAGTAGGCTAGCGGACAGCACAGATACGCAGTATTTT. Translation: CAISRLADSTDTQYF.